This TCR beta chain was documented in a study of shared clonotypes between healthy human individuals. Broader study findings: Clonotype sharing across several donors was observed for 4% to 5.5% of naive CD4 clonotypes.

The donors, all of them Caucasian adults, lived in Nashville, Tennessee. The CDR3 is 12 residues long. V lost 3 bases, J lost 4 bases, and 6 bases lay in between. In germline, CDR1 is SNHLY, CDR2 FYNNEI. Comment on this clone: Its antigen is still unknown. The sample carries other DNA sequences with the same CDR3.

Methods used by the authors: ImmunoSEQ supplied junction-only sequences lacking quality scores, so filtering was different. Generated by immunoSEQ multiplex PCR, the TCRdb table keeps only in-frame clones and is missing some. V, J and clone size are those of that table, while D and trimming were read from the DNA. The sample gives around 200,000 clones, approximately 61% of which show up once; around 9.3% is in the top ten. The specimen was memory CD4+ T cells sorted from blood. Noted subset: CD45RA-negative fraction. The chain combines TRBV2 with TRBJ2-5, with D uncertain. This TCR derives from a man under 40 in good health. Written as DNA, the CDR3 is TGTGCCAGCAGTGAGGGCCGAGAGACCCAGTACTTC. This sequence encodes CASSEGRETQYF. Together with reference TRBV2 and TRBJ2-5, the CDR3 gives the full variable domain: EPEVTQTPSHQVTQMGQEVILRCVPISNHLYFYWYRQILGQKVEFLVSFYNNEISEKSEIFDDQFSVERPDGSNFTLKIRSTKLEDSAMYFCASSEGRETQYFGPGTRLLVL.